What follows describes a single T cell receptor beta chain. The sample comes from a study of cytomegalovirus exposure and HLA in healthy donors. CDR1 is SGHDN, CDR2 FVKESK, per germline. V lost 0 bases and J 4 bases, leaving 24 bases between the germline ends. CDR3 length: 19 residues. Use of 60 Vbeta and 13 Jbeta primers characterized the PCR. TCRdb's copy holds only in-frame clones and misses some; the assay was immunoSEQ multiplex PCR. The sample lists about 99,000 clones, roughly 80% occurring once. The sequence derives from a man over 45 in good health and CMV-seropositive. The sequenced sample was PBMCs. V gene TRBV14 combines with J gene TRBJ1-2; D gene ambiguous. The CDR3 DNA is TGTGCCAGCAGCCAAGAAATCCGGCAATCCCCCGAGGCGCGCTATGGCTACACCTTC. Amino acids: CASSQEIRQSPEARYGYTF.